A selection of T cell receptor beta chains follows, all from one sample in a study of cytomegalovirus exposure and HLA in healthy donors. Sequenced by immunoSEQ multiplex PCR; TCRdb stores in-frame clones only, minus some. The table lists more than 85,000 clones, 13% to 15% of them singletons. The sequenced sample was PBMCs. The receptors derive from a female donor in good health and CMV-seronegative. The CDR3 runs from the conserved cysteine through the conserved F or W. The D gene is left open where the match is weak. Clone size is stated in some rows and not others, as once, few, many or a class when expanded.

>13|TRBD1|.|TRBJ2-5|TRBV6-1
CASTRGGMETQYF
TGTGCCAGCACAAGAGGGGGCATGGAGACCCAGTACTTC
>13|.|few|TRBJ2-1|TRBV27
CASSKRAYNEQFF
TGTGCCAGCAGCAAGAGGGCCTACAATGAGCAGTTCTTC
>16|TRBD1|few|TRBJ1-6|TRBV5-4
CASSRGQGYYNSPLHF
TGTGCCAGCAGCCGGGGACAGGGATATTATAATTCACCCCTCCACTTT
>14|.|.|TRBJ1-2|TRBV6-1
CASSENRVGYGYTF
TGTGCCAGCAGTGAGAACAGGGTGGGCTATGGCTACACCTTC
>13|.|.|TRBJ1-5|TRBV6-1
CAIDNYGNQPQHF
TGTGCCATCGACAATTATGGGAATCAGCCCCAGCATTTT
>15|TRBD2|few|TRBJ2-1|TRBV13
CASSPFSGENNEQFF
TGTGCCAGCAGCCCCTTCAGCGGGGAAAACAATGAGCAGTTCTTC
>15|.|.|TRBJ1-2|TRBV9
CASSVDLGESDGYTF
TGTGCCAGCAGCGTAGATTTAGGGGAAAGTGACGGCTACACCTTC
>15|.|.|TRBJ2-2|TRBV18
CASSPPSANTGELFF
TGTGCCAGCTCACCACCTTCAGCGAACACCGGGGAGCTGTTTTTT
>17|TRBD2|.|TRBJ2-3|TRBV18
CASSHDLRGGLGDTQYF
TGTGCCAGCTCACATGACTTGCGGGGGGGCCTTGGAGATACGCAGTATTTT
>12|.|.|TRBJ2-3|TRBV5-6
CASSHYVDTQYF
TGTGCCAGCAGCCACTACGTAGATACGCAGTATTTT
>17|TRBD2|.|TRBJ2-5|TRBV4-1
CASSQVLASGRSGTQYF
TGCGCCAGCAGCCAAGTCTTGGCTAGCGGGAGGAGCGGGACCCAGTACTTC
>14|TRBD1|.|TRBJ1-3|TRBV7-9
CASSLDRGGNTIYF
TGTGCCAGCAGCTTAGACAGGGGCGGAAACACCATATATTTT
>16|TRBD1|.|TRBJ1-3|TRBV13
CASSFRQGATGNTIYF
TGTGCCAGCAGCTTCCGACAGGGGGCAACTGGAAACACCATATATTTT
>13|.|few|TRBJ2-7|TRBV4-3
CASSQDQTYEQYF
TGCGCCAGCAGCCAAGATCAGACCTACGAGCAGTACTTC
>18|TRBD2|.|TRBJ2-5|TRBV6-1
CASSGGDLAGGSQETQYF
TGTGCCAGCAGTGGGGGGGATCTAGCGGGGGGAAGCCAAGAGACCCAGTACTTC
>12|.|.|TRBJ1-2|TRBV25-1
CASSDARLGYTF
TGTGCCAGCAGTGATGCGAGGCTTGGCTACACCTTC
>15|TRBD1|few|TRBJ1-2|TRBV2
CASRPTGAGGYGYTF
TGTGCCAGCAGGCCGACAGGGGCCGGGGGCTATGGCTACACCTTC
>16|TRBD1|.|TRBJ1-1|TRBV9
CASSAARGTGNTEAFF
TGTGCCAGTAGCGCGGCCCGCGGGACAGGGAACACTGAAGCTTTCTTT
>15|.|.|TRBJ2-7|TRBV4-3
CASSQDPGEKSQQYF
TGCGCCAGCAGCCAAGATCCGGGGGAGAAAAGTCAGCAGTACTTC
>13|.|.|TRBJ2-5|TRBV28
CASTPRGGETQYF
TGTGCCAGCACCCCGCGCGGCGGAGAGACCCAGTACTTC
>12|.|few|TRBJ1-1|TRBV29-1
CSAGEMNTEAFF
TGCAGCGCCGGAGAGATGAACACTGAAGCTTTCTTT
>17|.|few|TRBJ1-5|TRBV7-2
CASSLQRGNIWSQPQHF
TGTGCCAGCAGCTTACAACGCGGGAACATTTGGAGTCAGCCCCAGCATTTT
>13|.|.|TRBJ2-5|TRBV29-1
CSVDRAGQETQYF
TGCAGCGTTGATCGTGCGGGGCAAGAGACCCAGTACTTC
>15|TRBD1|.|TRBJ2-5|TRBV9
CASSSQGAFGETQYF
TGTGCCAGCAGCTCCCAGGGGGCCTTTGGGGAGACCCAGTACTTC
>17|.|few|TRBJ1-2|TRBV27
CASRLGGGGGTNYGYTF
TGTGCCAGCAGGTTAGGTGGTGGAGGCGGTACTAACTATGGCTACACCTTC
>16|TRBD1|few|TRBJ1-5|TRBV15
CATSSLYRGSNQPQHF
TGTGCCACCAGCAGCCTTTACAGGGGTAGCAATCAGCCCCAGCATTTT
>15|TRBD1|.|TRBJ1-1|TRBV27
CASSFTGGPNTEAFF
TGTGCCAGCAGTTTCACAGGGGGGCCGAACACTGAAGCTTTCTTT
>13|TRBD1|few|TRBJ2-7|TRBV6-1
CAARDRVTYEQYF
TGTGCCGCCAGGGACAGGGTAACCTACGAGCAGTACTTC
>12|.|.|TRBJ1-3|TRBV6-5
CAAGPSGNTIYF
TGTGCCGCAGGCCCCTCTGGAAACACCATATATTTT
>15|TRBD2|few|TRBJ2-1|TRBV5-1
CASSLSAAGGVEQFF
TGCGCCAGCAGCTTGTCGGCAGCGGGGGGGGTTGAGCAGTTCTTC
>14|.|few|TRBJ1-1|TRBV7-6
CASSLGQMNTEAFF
TGTGCCAGCAGCTTAGGGCAGATGAACACTGAAGCTTTCTTT
>14|TRBD2|few|TRBJ2-1|TRBV29-1
CSVRRRLADNEQFF
TGCAGCGTGAGAAGGAGACTAGCGGACAATGAGCAGTTCTTC
>16|TRBD1|.|TRBJ1-3|TRBV7-9
CASSSTGTGDGNTIYF
TGTGCCAGCAGCTCTACCGGGACAGGGGACGGAAACACCATATATTTT
>14|TRBD2|few|TRBJ2-7|TRBV7-2
CASRGTSGGYEQYF
TGTGCCAGCAGGGGTACTAGCGGGGGCTACGAGCAGTACTTC
>14|.|few|TRBJ2-5|TRBV13
CASSPAQGRETQYF
TGTGCCAGCAGCCCCGCCCAGGGGCGGGAGACCCAGTACTTC
>15|TRBD2|few|TRBJ2-1|TRBV13
CASSPTSGGASEQFF
TGTGCCAGCAGCCCAACTAGCGGGGGGGCCTCTGAGCAGTTCTTC
>19|TRBD2|.|TRBJ2-7|TRBV4-1
CASSQEGGLAGGNSYEQYF
TGCGCCAGCAGCCAAGAGGGGGGTCTAGCGGGGGGTAACTCCTACGAGCAGTACTTC
>16|TRBD2|.|TRBJ2-5|TRBV5-1
CASSFTSGRAGETQYF
TGCGCCAGCAGCTTTACTAGCGGGAGGGCGGGTGAGACCCAGTACTTC
>15|TRBD2|few|TRBJ2-1|TRBV9
CASSVELADYNEQFF
TGTGCCAGCAGCGTAGAACTAGCGGACTACAATGAGCAGTTCTTC
>14|.|.|TRBJ1-2|TRBV5-6
CASSPVGGNYGYTF
TGTGCCAGCAGCCCCGTGGGAGGGAACTATGGCTACACCTTC
>13|.|.|TRBJ2-1|TRBV29-1
CSAPGREVNEQFF
TGCAGCGCCCCCGGCAGGGAGGTCAATGAGCAGTTCTTC
>14|TRBD2|few|TRBJ2-1|TRBV4-3
CASSQREGRLEQFF
TGCGCCAGCAGCCAGAGGGAGGGACGGTTGGAGCAGTTCTTC
>16|.|.|TRBJ2-1|TRBV7-9
CASSLVGRDDRNEQFF
TGTGCCAGCAGCTTAGTCGGGCGGGACGATCGGAATGAGCAGTTCTTC
>14|.|.|TRBJ1-2|TRBV19
CASKASAGNYGYTF
TGTGCCAGTAAGGCTAGCGCAGGAAACTATGGCTACACCTTC
>17|.|.|TRBJ1-5|TRBV21-1
CASSGGSGGYSNQPQHF
TGTGCCAGCAGCGGGGGCTCGGGAGGATATAGCAATCAGCCCCAGCATTTT
>16|TRBD2|few|TRBJ2-3|TRBV7-2
CASSLNPGLASDTQYF
TGTGCCAGCAGCTTAAATCCCGGACTAGCCTCAGATACGCAGTATTTT
>15|.|.|TRBJ2-7|TRBV28
CASSLPGSTSYEQYF
TGTGCCAGCAGTTTACCCGGGTCTACCTCCTACGAGCAGTACTTC
>12|.|.|TRBJ2-2|TRBV6-6
CASSYPGISPGF
TGTGCCAGCAGTTACCCCGGGATCTCGCCGGGGTTT
>15|TRBD1|.|TRBJ2-2|TRBV19
CASRKTGVNTGELFF
TGTGCCAGTAGGAAGACAGGGGTGAACACCGGGGAGCTGTTTTTT
>14|TRBD1|few|TRBJ2-7|TRBV27
CASSEQGLAYEQYF
TGTGCCAGCAGTGAACAGGGGCTAGCCTACGAGCAGTACTTC
>15|.|few|TRBJ2-3|TRBV19
CASSIGQGGPDTQYF
TGTGCCAGTAGTATAGGACAGGGAGGCCCAGATACGCAGTATTTT
>16|.|.|TRBJ2-5|TRBV19
CASSAGLALVPETQYF
TGTGCCAGTAGTGCTGGGCTAGCGCTTGTCCCAGAGACCCAGTACTTC
>15|.|.|TRBJ1-1|TRBV7-9
CASSDRQLLNTEAFF
TGTGCCAGCAGCGATCGACAGCTACTAAACACTGAAGCTTTCTTT
>15|.|.|TRBJ2-3|TRBV4-1
CASSQRGMGTDTQYF
TGCGCCAGCAGCCAAAGAGGGATGGGCACAGATACGCAGTATTTT
>13|TRBD2|few|TRBJ2-1|TRBV28
CASQREAYNEQFF
TGTGCCAGCCAGCGGGAGGCCTACAATGAGCAGTTCTTC
>14|TRBD2|.|TRBJ2-7|TRBV28
CASSLGTSGSMEYF
TGTGCCAGCAGTCTAGGGACTAGCGGGAGTATGGAGTACTTC
>14|TRBD1|.|TRBJ2-2|TRBV29-1
CSVGGTGGPGELFF
TGCAGCGTGGGGGGGACAGGGGGCCCCGGGGAGCTGTTTTTT
>11|.|.|TRBJ2-7|TRBV2
CASSAGYEQYF
TGTGCCAGCAGTGCGGGCTACGAGCAGTACTTC
>13|.|.|TRBJ2-1|TRBV19
CASSIAGANEQFF
TGTGCCAGTAGTATTGCAGGGGCCAATGAGCAGTTCTTC
>13|.|.|TRBJ1-1|TRBV29-1
CSVELGRLSGAFF
TGCAGCGTTGAGCTTGGCAGGCTCAGCGGGGCTTTCTTT